The rows below give T cell receptor beta chains drawn from one sample of a study of blood T cell repertoires in COVID-19. The data were produced by immunoSEQ multiplex PCR, yet TCRdb's version contains in-frame clones alone and is incomplete. The sample lists about 94,000 clones; less than 85% were seen once. The sample was peripheral blood. The origin of the receptors is a man between 65 and 80 years old with COVID-19, enrolled during active disease. CDR3s include the opening cysteine and the closing phenylalanine or tryptophan. A D gene is named only where the DNA matches it firmly. Clone size is shown for a subset of rows, as once, few, many or a class of expanded clone.

v_call	clone_size	d_call	j_call	cdr3_nt	cdr3_aa
TRBV7-6	-	TRBD2	TRBJ2-2	TGTGCCAGCAGCCAAATACGACTAGCGGGAGGGCGCACCGGGGAGCTGTTTTTT	CASSQIRLAGGRTGELFF
TRBV6-2/TRBV6-3	-	TRBD2	TRBJ2-1	TGTGCCAGCAGTTGGGGGACTAGCGAGATTCGGCTCGGCAATGAGCAGTTCTTC	CASSWGTSEIRLGNEQFF
TRBV5-1	-	TRBD2	TRBJ2-1	TGCGCCAGCAGCTTGGATCCGGGAGGGACTGAGCAGTTCTTC	CASSLDPGGTEQFF
TRBV11-2	-	-	TRBJ2-1	TGTGCCAGCAGCTTAGGGTTAGCTCGAACAACCTACAATGAGCAGTTCTTC	CASSLGLARTTYNEQFF
TRBV11-2	-	TRBD1	TRBJ1-3	TGTGCCAGCAGCTATAAACCGGGACAGGGCATCTCTGGAAACACCATATATTTT	CASSYKPGQGISGNTIYF
TRBV27	-	-	TRBJ2-7	TGTGCCAGCAGTTTACATGCGGGACCTACCTACGAGCAGTACTTC	CASSLHAGPTYEQYF
TRBV4-2	-	TRBD1	TRBJ1-4	TGTGCCAGCAGCCGCCCGGGACAGAGCAATGAAAAACTGTTTTTT	CASSRPGQSNEKLFF
TRBV28	-	-	TRBJ1-2	TGTGCCAGCAGTTTACAACAGTATGGCTACACCTTC	CASSLQQYGYTF
TRBV15	-	TRBD2	TRBJ2-1	TGTGCCACCAGCAGAAGACTAGCCGCTTACAATGAGCAGTTCTTC	CATSRRLAAYNEQFF
TRBV19	-	-	TRBJ2-4	TGTGCCAGTACTTCCATCGGAGCGGAAAACATTCAGTACTTC	CASTSIGAENIQYF
TRBV13	-	TRBD2	TRBJ2-7	TGTGCCAGCAGCTTAGGCACAGGGACTAGCGGTTACGAGCAGTACTTC	CASSLGTGTSGYEQYF
TRBV7-8	-	-	TRBJ1-5	TGTGCCATTCAAAAGGCAGGACTCAATCAGCCCCAGCATTTT	CAIQKAGLNQPQHF
TRBV28	-	-	TRBJ1-3	TGTGCCAGCAGCCCCCTCTCCTCTGGAAACACCATATATTTT	CASSPLSSGNTIYF
TRBV24-1	-	-	TRBJ2-2	TGTGCCACCAGTCGGGAGAACACCGGGGAGCTGTTTTTT	CATSRENTGELFF
TRBV19	-	-	TRBJ2-3	TGTGCCAGTCTGGCAAGGAGGAAAAGCACAGATACGCAGTATTTT	CASLARRKSTDTQYF
TRBV3-1/TRBV3-2	-	-	TRBJ1-5	TGTGCCAGCAGCCAAGATGGGGGGGGACCTCAGCCCCAGCATTTT	CASSQDGGGPQPQHF
TRBV7-3	-	TRBD2	TRBJ2-5	TGTGCCAGCAGCCCAGGACTAGCGGGAGCAGAAGAGACCCAGTACTTC	CASSPGLAGAEETQYF
TRBV14	-	-	TRBJ2-4	TGTGCCAGCAGCCCCCCAGCGGCCAAAAACATTCAGTACTTC	CASSPPAAKNIQYF
TRBV4-2	-	-	TRBJ1-3	TGTGCCAGCAGCCAAGAAGCCTACGGTTCTGGAAACACCATATATTTT	CASSQEAYGSGNTIYF
TRBV28	-	-	TRBJ2-7	TGTGCCAGCAGTTTAGGTGGAAGCGACGCTAAAGAGCAGTACTTC	CASSLGGSDAKEQYF
TRBV28	-	-	TRBJ1-2	TGTGCCAGCAGCCTATTCCCTATAAGCGGGCATGGCTACACCTTC	CASSLFPISGHGYTF
TRBV5-1	few	TRBD1	TRBJ1-2	TGCGCCAGCAGCTTGTACGGTACAGGGGGCGGAAACTATGGCTACACCTTC	CASSLYGTGGGNYGYTF
TRBV27	-	-	TRBJ1-4	TGTGCCAGCAGTAGGAACAGGGTTCTGGAAAAACTGTTTTTT	CASSRNRVLEKLFF
TRBV19	-	TRBD1	TRBJ1-4	TGTGCCAGTAGTGGGACCGGGACAGGGAAGGAAAAACTGTTTTTT	CASSGTGTGKEKLFF
TRBV12-5	few	TRBD2	TRBJ2-2	TGTGCTAGTGGTTTGGGGATAGCGGGAGGTAACACCGGGGAGCTGTTTTTT	CASGLGIAGGNTGELFF
TRBV30	-	TRBD2	TRBJ2-7	TGTGCCTGGAGTGTGGATCGGGGGATAGCGGGAGTACCCTACGAGCAGTACTTC	CAWSVDRGIAGVPYEQYF
TRBV28	-	TRBD2	TRBJ2-1	TGTGCCAGCAGTCTAAGACAGAGCGGGAGGAGTTCCTACAATGAGCAGTTCTTC	CASSLRQSGRSSYNEQFF
TRBV28	few	-	TRBJ1-2	TGTGCCAGCAGTTCGGGGTACTATGGCTACACCTTC	CASSSGYYGYTF
TRBV5-1	few	-	TRBJ1-2	TGCGCCAGCAGCTTAAGAAGGGAAGCGGGCGGCTACACCTTC	CASSLRREAGGYTF
TRBV30	-	TRBD2	TRBJ2-7	TGTGCCTGGGACTGGACTAGCGGGAGGGCCTCCGAGCAGTACTTC	CAWDWTSGRASEQYF
TRBV27	-	TRBD2	TRBJ2-1	TGTGCCAGCAGTTTATCGGGGAGGGGTGAGCAGTTCTTC	CASSLSGRGEQFF
TRBV12-3/TRBV12-4	-	TRBD2	TRBJ2-1	TGTGCCAGCAGACTAGCGGGAGGTAATGAGCAGTTCTTC	CASRLAGGNEQFF
TRBV11-2	-	-	TRBJ2-2	TGTGCCAGCAGCTCTGTTGGGGCTGGGGAGCTGTTTTTT	CASSSVGAGELFF
TRBV28	-	-	TRBJ1-2	TGTGCCAGTGGGAGGGGAGCTAACTATGGCTACACCTTC	CASGRGANYGYTF
TRBV3-1/TRBV3-2	few	-	TRBJ1-1	TGTGCCAGCAGCCCCCGGACAGACACTGAAGCTTTCTTT	CASSPRTDTEAFF
TRBV4-2	-	TRBD1	TRBJ1-6	TGTGCCAGCAGCCAGACAACAGGGGGGATTTCACCCCTCCACTTT	CASSQTTGGISPLHF
TRBV30	-	-	TRBJ2-1	TGTGCCTGGAGCGACTTGAGGAGAGAGCAGTTCTTC	CAWSDLRREQFF
TRBV9	-	-	TRBJ1-2	TGTGCCAGCAGCGTAGAGAGGAGGAGGAGATGGGGCTACACCTTC	CASSVERRRRWGYTF
TRBV28	-	TRBD1	TRBJ1-4	TGTGCCAGCAGTTTCGTGCAGGGGGATGAAAAACTGTTTTTT	CASSFVQGDEKLFF
TRBV5-4	once	TRBD2	TRBJ2-3	TGTGCCAGCAGCAAACCGGGACTAGCGGGAGCAGATACGCAGTATTTT	CASSKPGLAGADTQYF
TRBV28	once	TRBD2	TRBJ2-7	TGTGCCAGCAGTCGGACTAGCGGGAGGAACGAGCAGTACTTC	CASSRTSGRNEQYF